These 22 T cell receptor beta chains were all obtained from the same sample, sequenced in a study of blood T cell repertoires in COVID-19. Generated by immunoSEQ multiplex PCR, the TCRdb table keeps only in-frame clones and is missing some. The data hold around 64,000 clones, with 70% to 90% observed a single time. The specimen sequenced was peripheral blood. The receptors stem from a man aged 45-65 years with active COVID-19.

This clone was picked up many times. In nucleotides, the CDR3 is TGTGCCAGCAGCTTAGTGTTTTGGAGTAGCGGGAGGGCCGGCCCCGGGGAGCTGTTTTTT. Residues: CASSLVFWSSGRAGPGELFF. V usage is TRBV7-6 and J usage is TRBJ2-2, with 11 bases identical to TRBD2. From germline, CDR1 is SGHVS and CDR2 FNYEAQ. Germline trimming cut 1 base from V and 6 bases from J; bases unmatched to any gene: 16. CDR3 length equals 20 residues.

The V gene is TRBV5-4, the J gene TRBJ2-5, with TRBD2 identical over 11 bases. The V gene end was trimmed by 0 bases and the J gene end by 5 bases; junction bases not matched to a gene: 9. This CDR3 has 17 amino acids. Germline CDR1 is SGHNT and CDR2 is YYREEE (reference sequence). Written as DNA, the CDR3 is TGTGCCAGCAGCTTGGGTAGCGGGGGGGCCGAAATGGAGACCCAGTACTTC. Translation: CASSLGSGGAEMETQYF.

V gene TRBV7-8 combines with J gene TRBJ2-3; D gene ambiguous. There are 15 residues in the CDR3. The germline gives CDR1 SGHVS, CDR2 FQNEAQ. The V end lost 1 base, the J end lost 8 bases, and 16 bases lay between the germline ends. The CDR3 spells CASSLEIDTESTQYF. DNA of the CDR3: TGTGCCAGCAGCTTAGAGATCGACACTGAGAGTACGCAGTATTTT.

V gene TRBV19 combines with J gene TRBJ2-1, with 11 bases aligning to TRBD2. V was clipped by 7 bases and J by 9 bases; unmatched bases: 11. The germline gives CDR1 LNHDA, CDR2 SQIVND (reference sequence). This CDR3 region has 15 residues. CDR3 residues: CASIGLAGGGGEQFF. CDR3 nucleotide sequence: TGTGCCAGTATTGGCCTAGCGGGAGGAGGGGGTGAGCAGTTCTTC.

In DNA form, the CDR3 reads TGTGCCAGCAGCTTAAAAAAGGCGGGGGAGAGCTCCTACGAGCAGTACTTC. It translates to CASSLKKAGESSYEQYF. The chain couples TRBV7-3 to TRBJ2-7; TRBD2 aligns across 7 bases. CDR3 size: 17 residues. CDR1 and CDR2 (germline): SGHTA, FQGTGA. With V trimmed by 1 base and J by 0 bases, 9 bases remained unmatched.

This chain connects TRBV5-4 to TRBJ2-3; 9 bases match TRBD1. Germline trimming cut 5 bases from V and 4 bases from J; bases unmatched to any gene: 14. Germline values: CDR1 SGHNT, CDR2 YYREEE (reference sequence). The CDR3 is 17 residues long. CDR3: CASSSPGGQGRADTQYF. The CDR3 bases are TGTGCCAGCAGTTCCCCCGGGGGACAGGGTAGGGCAGATACGCAGTATTTT.

The chain links TRBV5-8 to TRBJ2-7; 8 positions agree with TRBD1. Germline CDR1 SGHTS, CDR2 YDEGEE. J gave up 5 bases and V 3 bases, and 10 bases lay outside the gene matches. This CDR3 is built from 15 residues. CDR3 in DNA: TGTGCCAGCAGCTCCGGGACAGGTCGAATTAACGAGCAGTACTTC. Protein sequence: CASSSGTGRINEQYF.

This clone was picked up a small number of times. The chain combines TRBV6-5 with TRBJ1-1; D perhaps matches TRBD1 (6 bases). The germline gives CDR1 MNHEY, CDR2 SVGAGI. The CDR3 spans 12 residues. The V and J ends lost 6 bases and 7 bases respectively, with 12 bases between them. The CDR3 nucleotides are TGTGCCAGCAGCGTCACAGGGCTTGAAGCTTTCTTT. It encodes CASSVTGLEAFF.

J is TRBJ2-7 and V is TRBV7-2; the match to TRBD2 covers 8 bases. V trimming: 3 bases; J trimming: 7 bases; junction bases outside the gene matches: 11. CDR3 length equals 15 residues. Germline CDR1 and CDR2: SGHTA and FQGNSA. The CDR3 sequence: CASSFGGRPPWEQYF. Written as DNA, the CDR3 is TGTGCCAGCAGCTTCGGCGGGAGGCCCCCATGGGAGCAGTACTTC.

The chain has TRBV5-1 and TRBJ2-7, with unresolved D. The V and J ends lost 4 bases and 0 bases respectively, with 14 bases between them. CDR3 length: 15 residues. The germline V gene has CDR1 SGHRS and CDR2 YFSETQ. CDR3 DNA sequence: TGCGCCAGCAGCCCAAGCGACCCGCACTCCTACGAGCAGTACTTC. Residues: CASSPSDPHSYEQYF.

The V gene is TRBV11-3, the J gene TRBJ2-3; 13 nucleotides align to TRBD2. The J segment lost 1 base and the V segment lost 2 bases, leaving 3 bases of the junction unmatched. This CDR3 is built from 17 residues. The germline V gene encodes CDR1 SGHNT and CDR2 YENEEA. The CDR3 here is CASSLTTSGRRTDTQYF. The CDR3, as DNA: TGTGCCAGCAGCTTAACGACTAGCGGGAGGCGCACAGATACGCAGTATTTT. The whole variable domain, remainder taken from reference TRBV11-3 and TRBJ2-3, is EAGVVQSPRYKIIEKKQPVAFWCNPISGHNTLYWYLQNLGQGPELLIRYENEEAVDDSQLPKDRFSAERLKGVDSTLKIQPAELGDSAVYLCASSLTTSGRRTDTQYFGPGTRLTVL.

This clone was counted once. The genes are TRBV28 and TRBJ2-3, with a tentative D call TRBD2 (6 bases). CDR1 and CDR2 (germline): MDHEN, SYDVKM. The CDR3 loop spans 15 amino acids. The V end lost 2 bases, the J end lost 0 bases, and 9 bases lay between the germline ends. The CDR3 sequence: CASSLGGVSTDTQYF. The CDR3 DNA reads as TGTGCCAGCAGTTTAGGCGGGGTCAGCACAGATACGCAGTATTTT.

The gene calls are TRBV9 and TRBJ1-6, with 11 bases fitting TRBD1. The V gene end was trimmed by 3 bases and the J gene end by 6 bases; junction bases not matched to a gene: 5. In germline, CDR1 is SGDLS, CDR2 YYNGEE. The CDR3 is 16 amino acids. The CDR3 nucleotides read TGTGCCAGCAGCGCCTCCGGGACAGGGGGTAATTCACCCCTCCACTTT. This gives the protein CASSASGTGGNSPLHF.

CDR3 in DNA: TGTGCCAGCAGCCAAGTCCTAGGGGGTAACACTGAAGCTTTCTTT. Protein sequence: CASSQVLGGNTEAFF. The chain uses TRBV14 and TRBJ1-1; a possible D gene is TRBD1 (6 bases). The V gene lost 1 base and the J gene lost 2 bases, with 11 bases spanning the gap. This CDR3 contains 15 residues. Germline V gene sequence: CDR1 SGHDN, CDR2 FVKESK.

The chain uses TRBV7-3 and TRBJ2-1, with a possible D match to TRBD2 (6 bases). CDR1 and CDR2 from the germline V gene are SGHTA and FQGTGA. The V end was cut by 5 bases, the J end by 8 bases, with 13 bases between. This CDR3 region has 13 residues. CDR3 sequence: CASSQGLKDEQFF. The CDR3 nucleotides read TGTGCCAGCAGCCAAGGACTAAAGGATGAGCAGTTCTTC.

This chain uses TRBV5-5 with TRBJ2-7; maybe TRBD2 (6 bases). V dropped 0 bases and J dropped 4 bases, with 11 bases sitting between them. CDR1 SGHKS and CDR2 YYEKEE come from the germline V gene (reference sequence). This CDR3 comprises 14 residues. The CDR3 region has the DNA TGTGCCAGCAGCTTGGGGGCGGGAACGTACGAGCAGTACTTC. This translates into CASSLGAGTYEQYF.

This clone is judged medium-sized (0.01 to 0.1%). V and J are TRBV5-4 and TRBJ1-2; D may be TRBD1 (5 bases). This CDR3 has 14 amino acids. V lost 5 bases and J 2 bases, leaving 13 bases between the germline ends. Germline assignment: CDR1 SGHNT and CDR2 YYREEE (reference sequence). The CDR3 region has the DNA TGTGCCAGCAGTTTTGACAAGGGGAACTATGGCTACACCTTC. It specifies CASSFDKGNYGYTF.

The chain is built from TRBV7-2 and TRBJ1-6, with unresolved D. V gave up 0 bases and J gave up 12 bases, with 6 bases separating them. The CDR3 sequence is 12 residues long. Germline values: CDR1 SGHTA, CDR2 FQGNSA. For the CDR3, the DNA is TGTGCCAGCAGCTTAGCGGGGAGACCCCTCCACTTT. It yields the protein CASSLAGRPLHF.

This clone has a single count. The chain employs TRBV3-1 (or the pseudogene TRBV3-2) and TRBJ2-7; 8 nucleotides line up with TRBD2. V lost 1 base to trimming and J lost 3 bases; unmatched junction nucleotides: 5. Germline V gives CDR1 LGHDT, CDR2 YNNKEL (reference sequence). This CDR3 comprises 15 residues. The CDR3 region is CASSQVSSGRYEQYF. CDR3 DNA sequence: TGTGCCAGCAGCCAAGTTTCTAGCGGGCGCTACGAGCAGTACTTC.

The gene calls are TRBV7-3 and TRBJ1-2; TRBD1 might be the D (5 bases). The CDR3 has 13 amino acids. Germline values: CDR1 SGHTA, CDR2 FQGTGA. Trimming took off 2 bases at V and 8 bases at J, with 12 bases between the two ends. Written as DNA, the CDR3 is TGTGCCAGCAGCTTAGCTTCAGGGCAAGGCTACACCTTC. The encoded protein is CASSLASGQGYTF.

The J gene is TRBJ2-5, the V gene TRBV5-1; 9 positions match TRBD1. J was trimmed by 1 base and V by 6 bases; bases with no gene match: 7. The CDR3 runs 15 residues. The germline V gene has CDR1 SGHRS and CDR2 YFSETQ. In DNA, the CDR3 is TGCGCCAGCACCAAACAGGGGGCCCTCCAAGAGACCCAGTACTTC. Translation gives CASTKQGALQETQYF.

V gene TRBV5-5 combines with J gene TRBJ2-5; 8 nucleotides align to TRBD1. The CDR3 runs to 16 residues. The germline CDR1 and CDR2 sequences are SGHKS and YYEKEE (reference sequence). Trimming took 3 bases from V and 0 from J; bases not matched to a gene: 7. The CDR3 reads CASSSDPGGNQETQYF. As DNA, the CDR3 is TGTGCCAGCAGCTCGGACCCAGGGGGCAACCAAGAGACCCAGTACTTC.